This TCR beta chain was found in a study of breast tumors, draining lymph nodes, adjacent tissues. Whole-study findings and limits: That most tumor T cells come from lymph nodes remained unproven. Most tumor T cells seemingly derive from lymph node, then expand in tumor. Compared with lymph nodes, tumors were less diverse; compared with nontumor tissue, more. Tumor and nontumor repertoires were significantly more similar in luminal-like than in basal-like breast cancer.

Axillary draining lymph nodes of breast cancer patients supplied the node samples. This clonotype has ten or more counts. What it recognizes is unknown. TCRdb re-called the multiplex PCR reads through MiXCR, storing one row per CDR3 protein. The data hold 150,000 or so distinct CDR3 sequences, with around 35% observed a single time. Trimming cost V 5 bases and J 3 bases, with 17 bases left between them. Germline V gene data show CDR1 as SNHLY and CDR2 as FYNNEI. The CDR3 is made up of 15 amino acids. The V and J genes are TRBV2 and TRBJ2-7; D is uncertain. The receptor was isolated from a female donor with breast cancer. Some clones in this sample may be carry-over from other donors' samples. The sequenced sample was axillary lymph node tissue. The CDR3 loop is CASSPDPRSYYEQYF. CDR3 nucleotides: TGTGCCAGCAGTCCTGACCCAAGATCGTACTACGAGCAGTACTTC.